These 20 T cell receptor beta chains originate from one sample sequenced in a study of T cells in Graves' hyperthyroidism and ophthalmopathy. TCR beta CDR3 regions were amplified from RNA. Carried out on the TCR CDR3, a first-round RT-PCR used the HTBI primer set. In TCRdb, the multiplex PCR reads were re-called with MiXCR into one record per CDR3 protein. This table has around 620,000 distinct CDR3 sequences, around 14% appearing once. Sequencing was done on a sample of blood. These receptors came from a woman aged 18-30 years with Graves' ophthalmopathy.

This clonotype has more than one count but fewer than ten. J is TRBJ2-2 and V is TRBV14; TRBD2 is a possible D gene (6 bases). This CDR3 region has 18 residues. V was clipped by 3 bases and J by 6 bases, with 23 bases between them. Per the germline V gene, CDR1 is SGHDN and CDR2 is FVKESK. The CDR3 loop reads CASSHPRGYPPRAGELFF. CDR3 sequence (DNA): TGTGCCAGCAGCCACCCCCGGGGGTATCCTCCGAGGGCCGGGGAGCTGTTTTTT.

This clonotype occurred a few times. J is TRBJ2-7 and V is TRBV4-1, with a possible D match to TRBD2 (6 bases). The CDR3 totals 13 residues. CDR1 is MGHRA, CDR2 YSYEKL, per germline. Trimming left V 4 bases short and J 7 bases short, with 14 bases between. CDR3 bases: TGCGCCAGCAGCCTAGTCGGAGGGAAGGAGCAGTACTTC. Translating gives CASSLVGGKEQYF.

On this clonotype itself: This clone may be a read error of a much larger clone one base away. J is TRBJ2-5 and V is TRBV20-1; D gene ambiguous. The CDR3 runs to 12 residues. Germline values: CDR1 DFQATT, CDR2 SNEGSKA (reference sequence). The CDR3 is CSAPLSQDTQYF. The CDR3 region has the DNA TGCAGTGCTCCCTTGAGCCAAGATACCCAGTACTTC.

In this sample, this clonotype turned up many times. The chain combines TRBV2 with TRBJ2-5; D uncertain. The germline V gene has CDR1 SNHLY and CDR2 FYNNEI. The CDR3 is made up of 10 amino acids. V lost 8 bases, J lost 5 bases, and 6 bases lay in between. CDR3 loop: CASDQETQYF. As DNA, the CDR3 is TGTGCCAGCGATCAGGAGACCCAGTACTTC.

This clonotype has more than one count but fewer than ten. CDR3 nucleotide sequence: TGTGCCAGCAGCGTTACCCCCAGCGGCACCGGGGAGCTGTTTTTT. It is translated as CASSVTPSGTGELFF. V usage is TRBV9 and J usage is TRBJ2-2, with a tentative D call TRBD2 (5 bases). Trimming stripped 2 bases from V and 4 bases from J, with 12 bases between. Germline loops: CDR1 SGDLS, CDR2 YYNGEE. The CDR3 sequence is 15 residues long. The full variable domain, in which reference TRBV9 and TRBJ2-2 provide the parts outside the CDR3, is DSGVTQTPKHLITATGQRVTLRCSPRSGDLSVYWYQQSLDQGLQFLIQYYNGEERAKGNILERFSAQQFPDLHSELNLSSLELGDSALYFCASSVTPSGTGELFFGEGSRLTVL.

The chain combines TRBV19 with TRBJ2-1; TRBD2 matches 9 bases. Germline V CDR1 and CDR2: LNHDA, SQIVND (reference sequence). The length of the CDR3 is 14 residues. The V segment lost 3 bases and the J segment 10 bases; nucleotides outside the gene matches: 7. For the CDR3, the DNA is TGTGCCAGTAGTATGGATAGTAGCGGGAGAGAGCAGTTCTTC. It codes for CASSMDSSGREQFF.

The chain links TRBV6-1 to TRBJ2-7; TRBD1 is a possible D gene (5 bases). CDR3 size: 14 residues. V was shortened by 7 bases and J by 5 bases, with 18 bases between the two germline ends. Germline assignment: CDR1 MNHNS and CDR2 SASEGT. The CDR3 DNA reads TGTGCCAGCATGTGGGAACAGGCGAAGGACGAGCAGTACTTC. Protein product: CASMWEQAKDEQYF.

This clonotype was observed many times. The chain's CDR3 is CASSLNGAYGYTF. The DNA for the CDR3 is TGTGCCAGCAGTTTGAACGGAGCCTACGGCTACACCTTC. V is TRBV12-3 or TRBV12-4 and J is TRBJ1-2; D gene unclear. CDR3 length equals 13 residues. The ends were cut back, 3 bases at V and 8 bases at J, with 13 bases in the middle.

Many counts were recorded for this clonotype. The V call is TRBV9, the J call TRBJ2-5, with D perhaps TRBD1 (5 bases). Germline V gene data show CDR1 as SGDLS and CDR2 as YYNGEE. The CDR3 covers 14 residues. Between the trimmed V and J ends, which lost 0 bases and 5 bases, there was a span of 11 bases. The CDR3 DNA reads TGTGCCAGCAGCGTAGGGACACCGAGGGAGACCCAGTACTTC. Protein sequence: CASSVGTPRETQYF.

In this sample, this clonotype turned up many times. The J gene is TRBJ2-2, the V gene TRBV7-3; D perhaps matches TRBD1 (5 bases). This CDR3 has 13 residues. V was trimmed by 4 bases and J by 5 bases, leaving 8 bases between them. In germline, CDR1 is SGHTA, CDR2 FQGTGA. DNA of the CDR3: TGTGCCAGCAGCTCCAGGGTAACCGGGGAGCTGTTTTTT. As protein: CASSSRVTGELFF.

The chain's CDR3 is CASSLSIGATGAAGELFF. CDR3 in DNA: TGTGCCAGCAGCTTGTCGATAGGGGCAACAGGGGCCGCCGGGGAGCTGTTTTTT. This rearrangement joins TRBV7-6 to TRBJ2-2; the match to TRBD1 covers 7 bases. The V segment lost 3 bases and the J segment 6 bases; nucleotides outside the gene matches: 16. The germline V gene has CDR1 SGHVS and CDR2 FNYEAQ. The CDR3 contains 18 residues.

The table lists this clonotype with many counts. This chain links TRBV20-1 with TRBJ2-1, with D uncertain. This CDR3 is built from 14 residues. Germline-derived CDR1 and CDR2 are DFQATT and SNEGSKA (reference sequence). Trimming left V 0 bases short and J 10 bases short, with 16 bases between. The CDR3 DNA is TGCAGTGCTAGAGATCAGAGAAGCCTTCGGGAGCAGTTCTTC. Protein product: CSARDQRSLREQFF.

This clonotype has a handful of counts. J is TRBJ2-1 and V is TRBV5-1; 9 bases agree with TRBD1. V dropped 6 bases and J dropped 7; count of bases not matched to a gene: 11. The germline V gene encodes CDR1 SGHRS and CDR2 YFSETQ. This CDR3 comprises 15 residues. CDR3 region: CASNKGDRDTNEQFF. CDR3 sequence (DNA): TGCGCCAGCAATAAGGGGGACAGGGATACAAATGAGCAGTTCTTC.

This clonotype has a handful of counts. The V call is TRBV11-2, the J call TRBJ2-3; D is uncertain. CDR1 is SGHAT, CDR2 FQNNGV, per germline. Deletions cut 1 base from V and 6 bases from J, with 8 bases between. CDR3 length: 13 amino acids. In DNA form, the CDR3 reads TGTGCCAGCAGCTTAGGGGCCGTCGATACGCAGTATTTT. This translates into CASSLGAVDTQYF.

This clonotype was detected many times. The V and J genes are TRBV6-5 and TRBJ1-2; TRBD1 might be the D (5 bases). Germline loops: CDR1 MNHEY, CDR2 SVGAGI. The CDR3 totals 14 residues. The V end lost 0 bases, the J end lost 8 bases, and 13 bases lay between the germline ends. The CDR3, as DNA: TGTGCCAGCAGTTACTCGTACGGGGACGGCGGCTACACCTTC. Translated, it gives CASSYSYGDGGYTF.

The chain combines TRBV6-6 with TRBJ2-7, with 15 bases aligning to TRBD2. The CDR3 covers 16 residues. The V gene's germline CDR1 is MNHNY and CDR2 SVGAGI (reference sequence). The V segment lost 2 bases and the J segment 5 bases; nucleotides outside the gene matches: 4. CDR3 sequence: CASSYRTSGRAHEQYF. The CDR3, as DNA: TGTGCCAGCAGTTACAGGACTAGCGGGAGGGCGCACGAGCAGTACTTC.

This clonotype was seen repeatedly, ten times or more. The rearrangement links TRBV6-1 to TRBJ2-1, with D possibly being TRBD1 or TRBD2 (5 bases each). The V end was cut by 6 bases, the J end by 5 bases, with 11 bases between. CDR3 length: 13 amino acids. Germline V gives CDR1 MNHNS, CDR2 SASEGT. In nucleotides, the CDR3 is TGTGCCAGCAGCGGGACGCTGAACAATGAGCAGTTCTTC. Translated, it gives CASSGTLNNEQFF.

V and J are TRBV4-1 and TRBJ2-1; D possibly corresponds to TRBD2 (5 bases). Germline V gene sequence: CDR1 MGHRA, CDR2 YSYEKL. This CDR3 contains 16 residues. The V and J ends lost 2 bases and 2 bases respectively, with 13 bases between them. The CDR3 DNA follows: TGCGCCAGCAGCCAACCCGGACTGTCTACCTACAATGAGCAGTTCTTC. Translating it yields CASSQPGLSTYNEQFF.

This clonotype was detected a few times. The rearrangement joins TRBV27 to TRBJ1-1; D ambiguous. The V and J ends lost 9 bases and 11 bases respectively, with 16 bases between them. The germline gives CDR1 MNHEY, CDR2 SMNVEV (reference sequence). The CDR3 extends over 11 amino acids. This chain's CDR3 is CASSNRAGAFF. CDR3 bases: TGTGCCAGTTCAAACCGGGCCGGGGCTTTCTTT.

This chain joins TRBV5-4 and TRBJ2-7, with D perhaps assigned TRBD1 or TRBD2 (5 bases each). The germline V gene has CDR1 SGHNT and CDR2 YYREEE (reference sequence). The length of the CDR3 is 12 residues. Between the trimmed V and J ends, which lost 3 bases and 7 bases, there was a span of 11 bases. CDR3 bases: TGTGCCAGCAGCTCAGGGTCGGGGGAGCAGTACTTC. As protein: CASSSGSGEQYF.